This T cell receptor (beta chain) is from a study of cytomegalovirus exposure and HLA in healthy donors. Findings of the study overall: Earlier findings revealed that most TCR beta V segments proved productive either about 90% or about 30% of the time. The HLA-A and HLA-B alleles of most subjects were reportedly predicted accurately from TCR beta sequences.

Every donor was a healthy person donating bone marrow. When sampled, the donors appeared nominally healthy, though they likely had unrecorded immune exposures. In its sample, this clone was seen once. The antigen remains unidentified. The PCR ran on 60 Vbeta and 13 Jbeta primers. TCRdb's copy holds only in-frame clones and misses some; the assay was immunoSEQ multiplex PCR. The profile covers 160,000 or so clones, with about 80% appearing a single time and 4% to 5% taken by the ten largest. This CDR3 has 23 amino acids. The trim removed 8 bases at V and 2 bases at J, leaving 29 bases unmatched. The sequencing sample was made of PBMCs. The chain carries TRBV23-1 and TRBJ1-3; TRBD1 matches 11 bases. TRBV23-1 is recorded as an ORF, its role being uncertain. The receptor was isolated from a young man in good health and CMV-seronegative. In DNA, the CDR3 is TGCGCCAGCTGGAGACCACAGCGGGACAGGGGGAAAGGTCGACAAAGGACTGGAAACACCATATATTTT. Protein: CASWRPQRDRGKGRQRTGNTIYF.